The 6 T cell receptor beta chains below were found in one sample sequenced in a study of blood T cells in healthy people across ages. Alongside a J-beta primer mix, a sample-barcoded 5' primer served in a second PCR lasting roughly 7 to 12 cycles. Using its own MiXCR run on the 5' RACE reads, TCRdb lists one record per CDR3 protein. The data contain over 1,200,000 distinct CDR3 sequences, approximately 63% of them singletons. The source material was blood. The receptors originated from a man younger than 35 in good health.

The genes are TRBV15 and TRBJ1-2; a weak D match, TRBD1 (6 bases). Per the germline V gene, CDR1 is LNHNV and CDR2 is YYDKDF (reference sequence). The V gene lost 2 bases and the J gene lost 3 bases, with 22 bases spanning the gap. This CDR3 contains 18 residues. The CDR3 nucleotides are TGTGCCACCAGCAGACCCCGACAGGTTCTGATGGCCGACTATGGCTACACCTTC. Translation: CATSRPRQVLMADYGYTF.

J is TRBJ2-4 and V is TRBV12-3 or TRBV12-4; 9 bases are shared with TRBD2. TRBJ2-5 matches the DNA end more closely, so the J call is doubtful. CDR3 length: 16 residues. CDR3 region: CASTLRGSGSQETQYF. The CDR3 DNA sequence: TGTGCCAGCACCCTAAGGGGTAGCGGGAGTCAGGAGACCCAGTACTTC.

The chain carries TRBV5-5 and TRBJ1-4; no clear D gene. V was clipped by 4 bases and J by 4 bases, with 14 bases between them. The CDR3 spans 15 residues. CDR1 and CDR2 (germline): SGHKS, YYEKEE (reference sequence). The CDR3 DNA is TGTGCCAGCAGCCCGGTGGACGGCTTTAATGAAAAACTGTTTTTT. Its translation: CASSPVDGFNEKLFF.

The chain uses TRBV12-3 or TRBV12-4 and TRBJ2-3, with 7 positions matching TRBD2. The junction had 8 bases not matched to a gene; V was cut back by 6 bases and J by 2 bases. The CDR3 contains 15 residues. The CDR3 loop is CASSGPGLPTDTQYF. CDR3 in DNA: TGTGCCAGCAGCGGGCCGGGACTACCCACAGATACGCAGTATTTT.

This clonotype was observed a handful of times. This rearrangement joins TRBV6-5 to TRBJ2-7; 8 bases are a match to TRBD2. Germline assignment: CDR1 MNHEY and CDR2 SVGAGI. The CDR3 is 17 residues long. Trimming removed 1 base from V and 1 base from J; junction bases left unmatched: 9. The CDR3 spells CASSYFGSGSSSYEQYF. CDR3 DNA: TGTGCCAGCAGTTACTTTGGCAGCGGGAGTAGTTCCTACGAGCAGTACTTC.

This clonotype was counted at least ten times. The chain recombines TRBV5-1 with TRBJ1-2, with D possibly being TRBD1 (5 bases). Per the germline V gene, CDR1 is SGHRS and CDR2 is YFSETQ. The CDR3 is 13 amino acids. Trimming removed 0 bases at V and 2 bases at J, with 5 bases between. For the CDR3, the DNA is TGCGCCAGCAGCTTGGGGGACAACTATGGCTACACCTTC. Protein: CASSLGDNYGYTF. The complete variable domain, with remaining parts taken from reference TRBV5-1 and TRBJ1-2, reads KAGVTQTPRYLIKTRGQQVTLSCSPISGHRSVSWYQQTPGQGLQFLFEYFSETQRNKGNFPGRFSGRQFSNSRSEMNVSTLELGDSALYLCASSLGDNYGYTFGSGTRLTVV.